A selection of T cell receptor beta chains follows, all from one sample in a study of cytomegalovirus exposure and HLA in healthy donors. The method was immunoSEQ multiplex PCR; TCRdb's version includes in-frame clones alone and lacks a portion of them. The table records about 120,000 clones, roughly three quarters of them present only once. Input material: PBMCs. Source of these receptors: a woman under 30 in good health and CMV-seropositive. Each CDR3 is given with its conserved first and last residue. The D gene is left open where the match is weak. Clone size is given for some rows only: seen once, a few or many times, or a class if the clone is expanded.

CDR3aa,CDR3nt,j_gene,v_gene,d_gene,abundance
CASSYTGTGANTEAFF,TGTGCCAGCAGCTATACTGGGACAGGGGCGAACACTGAAGCTTTCTTT,TRBJ1-1,TRBV5-4,TRBD1,.
CASSLGQGLSSYNSPLHF,TGTGCCAGCAGCTTGGGGCAGGGTCTAAGCTCCTATAATTCACCCCTCCACTTT,TRBJ1-6,TRBV5-7,.,.
CASSFSGQPQHF,TGTGCCAGCAGTTTTAGCGGGCAGCCCCAGCATTTT,TRBJ1-5,TRBV27,.,.
CASSSGEKLFF,TGTGCCAGCAGTTCGGGTGAAAAACTGTTTTTT,TRBJ1-4,TRBV28,.,few
CASSNPGTEETQYF,TGTGCCAGCAGCAACCCTGGGACAGAAGAGACCCAGTACTTC,TRBJ2-5,TRBV11-3,TRBD1,.
CAISETIQGTTQYF,TGTGCCATCAGTGAGACTATACAGGGGACTACGCAGTATTTT,TRBJ2-3,TRBV10-3,TRBD1,.
CASSLVARGDNEQFF,TGCGCCAGCAGCTTGGTAGCGCGGGGGGACAATGAGCAGTTCTTC,TRBJ2-1,TRBV5-1,TRBD2,.
CASSYGRGNTIYF,TGTGCCAGCAGTTACGGTCGGGGAAACACCATATATTTT,TRBJ1-3,TRBV6-5,.,.
CASRSGTSGGGPQYF,TGTGCCAGCAGGTCAGGGACTAGCGGCGGCGGGCCCCAGTACTTC,TRBJ2-5,TRBV5-4,TRBD2,.
CAISEYSGLTEAFF,TGTGCCATCAGTGAGTATTCGGGTCTGACTGAAGCTTTCTTT,TRBJ1-1,TRBV10-3,.,.
CASSYSPETYGYTF,TGTGCCAGCAGTTACTCCCCAGAGACTTATGGCTACACCTTC,TRBJ1-2,TRBV6-5,.,.
CASSLAIRGHDNEQFF,TGTGCCAGCAGCTTAGCAATCAGGGGGCATGACAATGAGCAGTTCTTC,TRBJ2-1,TRBV7-9,TRBD1,.
CASSFSGILNTGELFF,TGTGCTAGCAGCTTCAGTGGCATTTTGAACACCGGGGAGCTGTTTTTT,TRBJ2-2,TRBV7-7,.,.
CASSQSRGLLSNTEAFF,TGCGCCAGCAGCCAATCTAGAGGGCTGCTTTCGAACACCGAAGCTTTCTTT,TRBJ1-1,TRBV4-1,.,.
CASSVTGSMNTEAFF,TGTGCCAGCAGCGTAACGGGGAGTATGAACACTGAAGCTTTCTTT,TRBJ1-1,TRBV9,.,.
CASSWPPNEKLFF,TGTGCCAGCAGCTGGCCCCCTAATGAAAAACTGTTTTTT,TRBJ1-4,TRBV13,.,.
CASSSDRGSGYTF,TGTGCCAGCAGCTCGGACAGGGGTAGTGGCTACACCTTC,TRBJ1-2,TRBV2,TRBD1,.
CASRAGLASTYEQYF,TGTGCCAGCAGGGCCGGCCTAGCGTCGACCTACGAGCAGTACTTC,TRBJ2-7,TRBV2,.,.
CASSEINSGNTIYF,TGTGCCAGCTCAGAAATCAACTCTGGAAACACCATATATTTT,TRBJ1-3,TRBV2,.,.
CASSQAGQGVGEQFF,TGTGCCAGCAGCCAGGCGGGACAGGGGGTGGGGGAGCAGTTCTTC,TRBJ2-1,TRBV6-6,TRBD1,.
CASKSRTNTDTQYF,TGTGCCAGCAAATCCAGGACTAACACAGATACGCAGTATTTT,TRBJ2-3,TRBV6-1,.,.
CASSPGTGSYSNQPQHF,TGTGCCAGCAGCCCCGGGACAGGGTCCTATAGCAATCAGCCCCAGCATTTT,TRBJ1-5,TRBV9,TRBD1,.
CATSSLALGGGGYTF,TGTGCCACCAGCTCCTTAGCCCTTGGGGGCGGCGGCTACACCTTC,TRBJ1-2,TRBV15,.,.
CATSRELGGSWAFF,TGTGCCACCAGCAGAGAGCTTGGAGGCTCCTGGGCTTTCTTT,TRBJ1-1,TRBV15,.,.
CASSFQDSGNTIYF,TGTGCCAGCAGCTTCCAGGACTCTGGAAACACCATATATTTT,TRBJ1-3,TRBV7-6,.,.
CASSETGGTYEQYF,TGTGCCAGCAGTGAAACGGGCGGGACCTACGAGCAGTACTTC,TRBJ2-7,TRBV2,.,.
CASSSDRVDTDTQYF,TGTGCCAGCAGTTCTGACAGGGTCGACACAGATACGCAGTATTTT,TRBJ2-3,TRBV28,TRBD1,.
CASSAIQGDGNEKLFF,TGTGCCAGCAGCGCTATACAGGGGGACGGTAATGAAAAACTGTTTTTT,TRBJ1-4,TRBV9,TRBD1,.
CASSDGTGVGVYGYTF,TGTGCCAGCAGTGACGGGACAGGCGTAGGGGTTTATGGCTACACCTTC,TRBJ1-2,TRBV6-4,TRBD1,once
CASSETSGEDMQYF,TGTGCCAGCAGCGAAACGTCAGGGGAAGATATGCAGTATTTT,TRBJ2-3,TRBV25-1,.,.
CASSFRQEQYNEQFF,TGCGCCAGCAGCTTCCGACAGGAGCAGTACAATGAGCAGTTCTTC,TRBJ2-1,TRBV5-1,.,.
CASSIGGQPQHF,TGTGCCAGTAGTATTGGGGGCCAGCCCCAGCATTTT,TRBJ1-5,TRBV19,.,.
CASSLTGGADTQYF,TGTGCCAGCAGCTTAACGGGGGGGGCAGATACGCAGTATTTT,TRBJ2-3,TRBV7-9,TRBD2,once
CASSERLRQGTGNTIYF,TGTGCCAGCAGTGAAAGGCTGAGACAGGGAACTGGAAACACCATATATTTT,TRBJ1-3,TRBV6-1,TRBD1,.
CASSPDRVSYNEQFF,TGCGCCAGCAGCCCCGACAGGGTCTCGTACAATGAGCAGTTCTTC,TRBJ2-1,TRBV5-1,TRBD1,.
CASSQNRVTMGYTF,TGTGCCAGCAGCCAAAACAGGGTAACTATGGGCTACACCTTC,TRBJ1-2,TRBV5-6,.,.
CASSLAALAGYNEQFF,TGCGCCAGCAGCTTGGCGGCACTAGCGGGGTACAATGAGCAGTTCTTC,TRBJ2-1,TRBV5-1,TRBD2,.
CASSLGQGAAEQYF,TGCGCCAGCAGCTTGGGACAGGGGGCAGCCGAGCAGTACTTC,TRBJ2-7,TRBV5-1,TRBD1,.
CASSLDLGTGGYEQFF,TGTGCCAGCAGCTTGGATTTAGGGACAGGGGGATATGAGCAGTTCTTC,TRBJ2-1,TRBV5-4,TRBD1,.
CASSVVATPYEQYF,TGTGCCAGCAGCGTAGTAGCGACCCCCTACGAGCAGTACTTC,TRBJ2-7,TRBV9,.,.
CASSLAGGNTEAFF,TGTGCCAGCAGCTTAGCCGGCGGGAACACTGAAGCTTTCTTT,TRBJ1-1,TRBV7-9,.,few
CASSEARGGGVFF,TGTGCCAGCAGTGAAGCCCGGGGAGGAGGGGTTTTCTTT,TRBJ1-1,TRBV2,.,once
CATSNSGHGNTIYF,TGTGCCACCAGCAACTCTGGTCACGGAAACACCATATATTTT,TRBJ1-3,TRBV15,.,.
CASSDSRTRINEKLFF,TGTGCCAGCAGTGACTCAAGGACACGGATTAATGAAAAACTGTTTTTT,TRBJ1-4,TRBV25-1,.,.
CASSSDRDFETQYF,TGTGCCAGCAGTTCCGACAGGGATTTTGAGACCCAGTACTTC,TRBJ2-5,TRBV6-5,TRBD1,.